The entry that follows covers one TCR beta chain sequence. Its antigen is unknown. The data derive from a study of regulatory T cells in long-lasting Graves disease. Study-level results: Among persistent patients, a larger number of public clonotypes were shared (over 2,500) than among newly diagnosed patients (more than 850).

This CDR3 comprises 15 residues. From germline, CDR1 is LGHNA and CDR2 YSLEER. V gave up 0 bases and J gave up 11 bases; unmatched junction bases: 9. The time point: persistent/refractory GD, antithyroid drugs over 5 years with positive TRAb. After RNA was extracted from PBMCs, the TCR library was made from it. Nine milliliters of peripheral blood were drawn into EDTA tubes. According to the study, TCR beta libraries were built with iRepertoire HTBI primers and CDR3-region Arm-PCR. Each CDR3 protein gets one entry after TCRdb re-called the multiplex PCR reads with MiXCR. The sample has fewer than 400,000 distinct CDR3 sequences; less than 25% are singletons.

The input for sequencing was peripheral blood mononuclear cells (PBMCs), taken when the disease was refractory, from a patient treated with antithyroid drugs. The origin of this receptor is a female donor with Graves disease. This chain uses TRBV4-3 with TRBJ1-4, with TRBD1 identical over 7 bases. The CDR3 DNA reads as TGCGCCAGCAGCCAAGATAAACAGGGGCGGGGGAAACTGTTTTTT. Translation: CASSQDKQGRGKLFF.